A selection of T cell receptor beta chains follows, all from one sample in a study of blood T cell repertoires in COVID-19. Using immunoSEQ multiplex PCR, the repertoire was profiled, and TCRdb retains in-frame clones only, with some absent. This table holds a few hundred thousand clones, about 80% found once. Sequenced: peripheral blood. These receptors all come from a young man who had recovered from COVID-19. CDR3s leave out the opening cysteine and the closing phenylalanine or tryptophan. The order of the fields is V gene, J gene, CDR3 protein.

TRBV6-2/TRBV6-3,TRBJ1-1,ASSPGQWANTEAF
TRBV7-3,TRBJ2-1,ASSLLAGGRLNEQF
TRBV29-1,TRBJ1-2,SVSAGLANYGYT
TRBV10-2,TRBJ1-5,ASSESRVVQPQH
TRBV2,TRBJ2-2,ASGGPGNTGELF
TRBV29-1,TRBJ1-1,SAQGTEAF
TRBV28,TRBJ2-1,ASSFRSRDNEQF
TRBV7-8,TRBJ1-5,ASSLQGRTGGLGQPQH
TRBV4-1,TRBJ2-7,ASSRTVQFEQY
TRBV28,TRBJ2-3,ASREAGGTDTQY
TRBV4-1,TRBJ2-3,ASSQGLAGGSTDTQY
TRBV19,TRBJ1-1,ASSIDIVAVGDTEAF
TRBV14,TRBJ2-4,ASSQVGLVDIQY
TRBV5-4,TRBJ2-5,ASSFQVGETQY
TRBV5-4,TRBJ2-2,ASSYRRGTTGELF
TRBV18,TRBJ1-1,ASSPSRGVGTEAF
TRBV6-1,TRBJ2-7,ATQDPPYEQY
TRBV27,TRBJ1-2,ASSWDIGYGYT
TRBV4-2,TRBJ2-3,ASSQGGGESTDTQY
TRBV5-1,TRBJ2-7,ASSLDRNEQY
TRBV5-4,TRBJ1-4,ASSLGGTNEKLF
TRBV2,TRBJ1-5,ASSEWTGNQPQH